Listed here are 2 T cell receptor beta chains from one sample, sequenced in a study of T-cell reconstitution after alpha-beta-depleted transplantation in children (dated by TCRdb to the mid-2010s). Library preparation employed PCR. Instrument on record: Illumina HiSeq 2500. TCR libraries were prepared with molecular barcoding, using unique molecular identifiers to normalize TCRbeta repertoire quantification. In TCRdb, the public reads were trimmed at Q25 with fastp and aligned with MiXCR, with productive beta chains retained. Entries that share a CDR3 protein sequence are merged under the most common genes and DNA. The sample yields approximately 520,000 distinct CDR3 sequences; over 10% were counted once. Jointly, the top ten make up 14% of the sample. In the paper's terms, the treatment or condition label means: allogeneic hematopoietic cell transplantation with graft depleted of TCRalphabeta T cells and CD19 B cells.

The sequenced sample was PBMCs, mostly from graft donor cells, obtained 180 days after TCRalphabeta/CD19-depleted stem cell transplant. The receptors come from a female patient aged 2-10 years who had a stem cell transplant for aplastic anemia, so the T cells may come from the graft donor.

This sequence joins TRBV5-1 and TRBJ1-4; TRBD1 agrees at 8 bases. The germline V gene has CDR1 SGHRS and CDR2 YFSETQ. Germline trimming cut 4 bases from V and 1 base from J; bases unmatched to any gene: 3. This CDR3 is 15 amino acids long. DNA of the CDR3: TGCGCCAGCAGCATTGGACAGGGAACTAATGAAAAACTGTTTTTT. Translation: CASSIGQGTNEKLFF.

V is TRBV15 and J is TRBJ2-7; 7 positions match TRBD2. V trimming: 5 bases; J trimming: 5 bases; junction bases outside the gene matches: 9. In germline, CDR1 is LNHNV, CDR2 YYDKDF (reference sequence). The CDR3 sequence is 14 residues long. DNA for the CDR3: TGTGCCACCAGCCGAGTCCCGGGGACTAACGAGCAGTACTTC. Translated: CATSRVPGTNEQYF. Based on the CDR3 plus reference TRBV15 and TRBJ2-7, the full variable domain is DAMVIQNPRYQVTQFGKPVTLSCSQTLNHNVMYWYQQKSSQAPKLLFHYYDKDFNNEADTPDNFQSRRPNTSFCFLDIRSPGLGDTAMYLCATSRVPGTNEQYFGPGTRLTVT.